The clone carrying this T cell receptor beta chain has a count of ten or more. Antigen specificity is unknown. The sample originates from a study of molecular identifiers for immune sequencing clone quantification. Study-wide background: Replicate runs used RNA from around 20,000 or 100,000 naive CD8 cells, which was split five ways into aliquots, and four of those aliquots were then sequenced.

CD8+CD4-CCR7+CD45RA+ sorting gave the naive CD8 T cells. The germline gives CDR1 MNHEY, CDR2 SVGEGT. CDR3 length: 15 residues. Trimming shortened V by 6 bases and J by 2 bases, and 14 bases separated the two germline ends. TCR libraries were built in bulk with a published protocol and specific TCR primers. From the PCR reads, TCRdb called clonotypes with MiXCR, one entry per CDR3 protein. The data show about 500,000 distinct CDR3 sequences, roughly 25% seen once. Study-wide results and caveats: Sharing of a barcode by identical TCR molecules could cause highly expanded clone sizes to be underestimated.

This chain uses TRBV6-2 or TRBV6-3 with TRBJ1-5; D remains unclear. Sequencing was carried out using naive CD8+ T cells from blood, with Jurkat cell RNA spiked in. The subset denotes: FACS-sorted CD8+CD4-CCR7+CD45RA+ naive T cells. This TCR came from a human donor in good health. Some libraries in this study had Jurkat cell RNA spiked in. CDR3 coding DNA: TGTGCCAGCAGACCGGACGGCATTCGCAATCAGCCCCAGCATTTT. As protein: CASRPDGIRNQPQHF.